This TCR beta chain was identified during a study of T-cell memory formation after mild COVID-19. TCRdb re-analysed the 5' RACE reads in MiXCR, keeping a single row per CDR3 protein. Here the sample spans around 400,000 distinct CDR3 sequences, less than 25% being singletons. This clonotype was observed a handful of times. The source of this sequence is an adult woman who had mild COVID-19 (a few samples of this study predate the infection). Cell type and time point are not known. The sample comprised PBMCs or a T cell subset sorted from them (not recorded which).

The CDR3 DNA reads as TGCGCCAGCAGCCAAGTACAGGGACAGGTCTATGGCTACACCTTC. Translated: CASSQVQGQVYGYTF. V is TRBV4-3 and J is TRBJ1-2; 8 bases are a match to TRBD1. Germline CDR1 LGHNA, CDR2 YSLEER. Unmatched junction bases numbered 5, after V lost 1 base and J lost 4 bases. The CDR3 totals 15 residues.